This is a list of T cell receptor beta chains from one sample in a study of blood T cells in healthy people across ages. TCRdb redid the calling of the 5' RACE reads with MiXCR, one entry per CDR3 protein. The profile shows 800,000 to 1,300,000 distinct CDR3 sequences, 20% to 25% of them singletons. These same records also appear under a second study, on T cells of mothers and their children.

The sample was blood. Receptors originate from a girl aged 2 to 10 in good health. Both conserved end residues are part of each CDR3. A D gene is named only where the DNA matches it firmly. Not all rows give a size; the values are once, few, many and, for expanded clones, a class.

j_gene | abundance | d_gene | v_gene | CDR3aa | CDR3nt
TRBJ1-2 | . | . | TRBV7-9 | CASSSDGEVHGYTF | TGTGCCAGCAGCTCAGACGGAGAAGTCCATGGCTACACCTTC
TRBJ2-3 | . | . | TRBV7-3 | CASSAPGTLYTDTQYF | TGTGCCAGCAGTGCCCCCGGGACTCTCTACACAGATACGCAGTATTTT
TRBJ2-7 | few | . | TRBV28 | CASRLDPFYEQYF | TGTGCCAGCAGGCTAGATCCATTTTACGAGCAGTACTTC
TRBJ2-5 | once | TRBD2 | TRBV29-1 | CSVGAIAGYETQYF | TGCAGCGTTGGAGCCATAGCGGGATATGAGACCCAGTACTTC
TRBJ2-5 | . | TRBD2 | TRBV20-1 | CSAGRGSGGQRNQETQYF | TGCAGTGCTGGGCGTGGTAGCGGGGGGCAGAGAAACCAAGAGACCCAGTACTTC
TRBJ2-6 | few | . | TRBV29-1 | CSAQQGTGANVLTF | TGCAGCGCCCAGCAGGGGACAGGGGCCAACGTCCTGACTTTC
TRBJ2-1 | . | TRBD1 | TRBV2 | CASRLDRGIGGNEQFF | TGTGCCAGCAGGTTGGACAGGGGCATTGGGGGCAATGAGCAGTTCTTC
TRBJ1-5 | many | . | TRBV7-9 | CASSFGQNQPQHF | TGTGCCAGCAGTTTCGGACAGAATCAGCCCCAGCATTTT
TRBJ2-2 | few | . | TRBV6-2/TRBV6-3 | CASSYFGVTGELFF | TGTGCCAGCAGTTACTTCGGGGTTACCGGGGAGCTGTTTTTT
TRBJ1-5 | . | . | TRBV7-9 | CASSSAGVSNQPQHF | TGTGCCAGCAGCTCAGCAGGGGTTAGCAATCAGCCCCAGCATTTT
TRBJ2-3 | . | . | TRBV3-1 | CASSQGTLRADTQYF | TGTGCCAGCAGCCAAGGGACTCTTCGCGCAGATACGCAGTATTTT
TRBJ2-7 | . | . | TRBV29-1 | CSVELWGIYYEQYF | TGCAGCGTTGAATTGTGGGGAATATACTACGAGCAGTACTTC
TRBJ2-5 | . | . | TRBV6-6 | CASSYSAWVEAGWETQYF | TGTGCCAGCAGTTACTCCGCCTGGGTTGAGGCAGGGTGGGAGACCCAGTACTTC
TRBJ2-3 | . | . | TRBV2 | CASTQDGGDTQYF | TGTGCCAGCACTCAGGACGGGGGAGATACGCAGTATTTT
TRBJ2-7 | few | TRBD2 | TRBV6-2/TRBV6-3 | CASSYSTSGYEQYF | TGTGCCAGCAGTTACTCGACTAGCGGCTACGAGCAGTACTTC
TRBJ1-1 | . | . | TRBV10-3 | CAISESIQGFEAFF | TGTGCCATCAGTGAGTCGATACAGGGATTTGAAGCTTTCTTT
TRBJ2-7 | many | . | TRBV9 | CASSPGLSSYEQYF | TGTGCCAGCAGCCCCGGACTCAGCTCCTACGAGCAGTACTTC
TRBJ2-4 | . | . | TRBV20-1 | CSVLHRAKNIQYF | TGCAGTGTTTTGCACCGAGCCAAAAACATTCAGTACTTC
TRBJ2-4 | few | . | TRBV7-8 | CASSQRQEEGFQYF | TGTGCCAGCAGCCAACGACAGGAGGAGGGTTTTCAGTACTTC
TRBJ2-1 | few | . | TRBV27 | CASSSPSEHIREYNEQFF | TGTGCCAGCAGTTCCCCTAGCGAGCACATTAGGGAATACAATGAGCAGTTCTTC
TRBJ2-7 | few | TRBD1 | TRBV29-1 | CSVVKQGDPYEQYF | TGCAGCGTTGTTAAACAGGGGGACCCCTACGAGCAGTACTTC
TRBJ2-7 | few | . | TRBV15 | CATSRRGYEQYF | TGTGCCACCAGCAGACGCGGCTACGAGCAGTACTTC
TRBJ2-2 | . | TRBD1 | TRBV2 | CANIQGDTGELFF | TGTGCCAACATTCAGGGGGACACCGGGGAGCTGTTTTTT
TRBJ2-7 | many | . | TRBV12-3/TRBV12-4 | CASSLATMEGVIYEQYF | TGTGCCAGCAGTTTGGCAACCATGGAGGGGGTGATCTACGAGCAGTACTTC
TRBJ2-5 | . | . | TRBV15 | CATSRGYRQGKETQYF | TGTGCCACCAGCAGGGGCTACAGGCAGGGTAAAGAGACCCAGTACTTC
TRBJ2-1 | few | . | TRBV11-2 | CASCGARYNEQFF | TGTGCCAGCTGTGGGGCGAGATACAATGAGCAGTTCTTC
TRBJ2-5 | many | . | TRBV20-1 | CSARISGKETQYF | TGCAGTGCTAGGATATCTGGGAAAGAGACCCAGTACTTC